This T cell receptor beta chain was obtained from a study of regulatory T cells in long-lasting Graves disease. Study conclusions and caveats: When disease was persistent, TRBV28, TRBJ1-2 and TRBJ2-5 were the favored segments.

HTBI primers from iRepertoire and Arm-PCR of CDR3 regions yielded the TCR beta libraries. TCRdb passed the multiplex PCR reads through MiXCR, listing each CDR3 protein once. The table records about 370,000 distinct CDR3 sequences, around a sixth of them present only once. Time point of the sample: newly diagnosed GD, antithyroid drugs for less than 3 months. RNA isolated from PBMCs was used to make the TCR library. V dropped 0 bases and J dropped 1 base, with 13 bases sitting between them. CDR1 and CDR2 (germline): DFQATT, SNEGSKA (reference sequence). This CDR3 spans 16 amino acids. This clonotype was seen many times. Its antigen is not identified.

This receptor was taken from a female donor with Graves disease. This chain uses TRBV20-1 with TRBJ2-1; a possible D gene is TRBD1 (6 bases). This material consisted of peripheral blood mononuclear cells (PBMCs), taken at new diagnosis, from a patient treated with antithyroid drugs. CDR3 coding DNA: TGCAGTGCTAGAGACCCTAACAGGGTTTCCTACAATGAGCAGTTCTTC. Translating gives CSARDPNRVSYNEQFF.